This T cell receptor beta chain came from a study of radiation and T cells in renal cell carcinoma. Overall study context: Nephrectomy followed 15 Gy stereotactic body radiation by 4 weeks.

Only in-frame clones appear in the TCRdb table, and some are missing; sequencing was by immunoSEQ multiplex PCR. This table holds some 150,000 clones, roughly 90% found once. The V gene lost 3 bases and the J gene lost 0 bases, with 18 bases spanning the gap. The CDR3 is 18 residues long. Per the germline V gene, CDR1 is LNHDA and CDR2 is SQIVND (reference sequence). Time point: blood 2 weeks post-SBRT. Treatment given: 15 Gy SBRT to primary tumor, nephrectomy 4 weeks later. Clear cell pathology was present in this patient's renal cell carcinoma. J is TRBJ2-1 and V is TRBV19; D not resolved. The clonotype originates from a woman aged 50 to 65 with renal cell carcinoma. The specimen was blood, collected from a patient whose treatment included radiotherapy and nephrectomy. CDR3 sequence reads: CASSIGGRLLSSYNEQFF. In DNA, the CDR3 is TGTGCCAGTAGTATCGGTGGACGGCTACTAAGCTCCTACAATGAGCAGTTCTTC. The full variable domain, its missing parts supplied by reference TRBV19 and TRBJ2-1, is DGGITQSPKYLFRKEGQNVTLSCEQNLNHDAMYWYRQDPGQGLRLIYYSQIVNDFQKGDIAEGYSVSREKKESFPLTVTSAQKNPTAFYLCASSIGGRLLSSYNEQFFGPGTRLTVL.